This TCR beta chain was recovered during a study of T cell changes during pregnancy in multiple sclerosis. Clones were sequenced by immunoSEQ multiplex PCR, and TCRdb holds only the in-frame ones, with some missing. Seen here are approximately 60,000 clones, just over 90% observed once, and the top ten hold approximately 1.2%. This CDR3 spans 14 amino acids. V was pared by 4 bases and J by 0 bases, with 10 bases between. The germline gives CDR1 SGDLS, CDR2 YYNGEE. This sequence joins TRBV9 and TRBJ1-1; no definite D call. The sequenced sample was peripheral blood, obtained in the second trimester of pregnancy. The clonotype was recovered from a female donor with multiple sclerosis, enrolled in a pregnancy study. CDR3 sequence (DNA): TGTGCCAGCAGCCTTAGCGGACTGAACACTGAAGCTTTCTTT. This translates into CASSLSGLNTEAFF.